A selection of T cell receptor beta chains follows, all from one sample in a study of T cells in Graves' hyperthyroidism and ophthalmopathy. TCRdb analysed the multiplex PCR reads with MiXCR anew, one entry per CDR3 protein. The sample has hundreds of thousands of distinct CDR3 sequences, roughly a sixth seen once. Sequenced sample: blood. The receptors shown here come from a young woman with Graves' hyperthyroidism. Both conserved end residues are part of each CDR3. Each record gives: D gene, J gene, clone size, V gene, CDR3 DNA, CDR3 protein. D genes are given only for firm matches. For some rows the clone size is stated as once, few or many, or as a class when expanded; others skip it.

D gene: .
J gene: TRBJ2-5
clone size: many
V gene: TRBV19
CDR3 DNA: TGTGCCAGTAGGATACAACCGGGCCAAATGGAGACCCAGTACTTC
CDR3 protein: CASRIQPGQMETQYF

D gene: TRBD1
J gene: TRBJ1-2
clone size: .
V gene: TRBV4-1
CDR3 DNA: TGCGCCAGCAGCCAGGACAGGGGGCTTGGCTACACCTTC
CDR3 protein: CASSQDRGLGYTF

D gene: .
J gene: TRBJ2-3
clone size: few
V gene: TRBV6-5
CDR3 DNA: TGTGCCAGCAGTTACGCAGGGGTTAAGGGCACAGATACGCAGTATTTT
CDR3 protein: CASSYAGVKGTDTQYF

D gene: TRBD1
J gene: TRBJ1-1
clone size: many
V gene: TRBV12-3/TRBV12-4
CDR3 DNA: TGTGCCAGCAGATTTAGAGGGGGCATGAACACTGAAGCTTTCTTT
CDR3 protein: CASRFRGGMNTEAFF

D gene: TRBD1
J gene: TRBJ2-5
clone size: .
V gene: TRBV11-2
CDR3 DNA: TGTGCCAGCAGCTTAGAGGACAGGGTAGGAGAGACCCAGTACTTC
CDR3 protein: CASSLEDRVGETQYF

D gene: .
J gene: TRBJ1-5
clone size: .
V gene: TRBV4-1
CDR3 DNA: TGCGCCAGCAGCGGTCAGGGGCATCAGCCCCAGCATTTT
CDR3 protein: CASSGQGHQPQHF

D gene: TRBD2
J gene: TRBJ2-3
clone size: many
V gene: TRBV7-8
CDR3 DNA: TGTGCCAGCAGCATAGGGACTAGCGGGACGTCAGATACGCAGTATTTT
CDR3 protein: CASSIGTSGTSDTQYF

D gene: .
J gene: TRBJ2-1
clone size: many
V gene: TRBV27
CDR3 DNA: TGTGCCAGCAGTTTCGGGATCTCCTACAATGAGCAGTTCTTC
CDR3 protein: CASSFGISYNEQFF

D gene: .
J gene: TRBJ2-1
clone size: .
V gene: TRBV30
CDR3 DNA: TGTGCCTGGACCCACGGATTAGGGAGAAATGAGCAGTTCTTC
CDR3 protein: CAWTHGLGRNEQFF

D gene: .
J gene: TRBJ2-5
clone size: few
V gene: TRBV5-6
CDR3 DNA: TGTGCCAGCAGCTTGGTCGCAGGGAACCAAGAGACCCAGTACTTC
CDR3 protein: CASSLVAGNQETQYF

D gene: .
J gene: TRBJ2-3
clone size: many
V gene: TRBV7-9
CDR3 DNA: TGTGCCAGCAGCTTAGCGAAGGGCACAGATACGCAGTATTTT
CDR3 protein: CASSLAKGTDTQYF

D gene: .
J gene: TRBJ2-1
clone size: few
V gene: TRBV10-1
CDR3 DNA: TGCGCCAGCAGTGGGGTAGGTTCTTCCTACAATGAGCAGTTCTTC
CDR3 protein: CASSGVGSSYNEQFF

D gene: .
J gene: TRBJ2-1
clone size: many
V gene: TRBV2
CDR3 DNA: TGTGCCAGCAGTGATATGGCGGGAAGGCAGTTCTTC
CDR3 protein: CASSDMAGRQFF

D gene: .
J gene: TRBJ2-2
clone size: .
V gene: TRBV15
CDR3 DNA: TGTGCCACCAGCAGAGATTTTCCGCGCAGGGACCAAGGGACCGGGGAGCTGTTTTTT
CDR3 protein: CATSRDFPRRDQGTGELFF

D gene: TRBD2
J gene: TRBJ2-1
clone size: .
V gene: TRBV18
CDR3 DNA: TGTGCCAGCTCACCCCCTATGCGGGGGGGCTACAATGAGCAGTTCTTC
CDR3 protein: CASSPPMRGGYNEQFF

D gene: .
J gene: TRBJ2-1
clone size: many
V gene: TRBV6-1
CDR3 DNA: TGTGCCAGCAGTTGGGATGGGAGCTCCTACAATGAGCAGTTCTTC
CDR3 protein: CASSWDGSSYNEQFF

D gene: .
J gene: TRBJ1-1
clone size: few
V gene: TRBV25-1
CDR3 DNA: TGTGCCAGCAGTGCCCCGACAGGAGAGAACACTGAAGCTTTCTTT
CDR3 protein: CASSAPTGENTEAFF

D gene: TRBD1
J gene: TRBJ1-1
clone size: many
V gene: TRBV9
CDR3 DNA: TGTGCCAGCAGCAAACAGGGGGTGGTGAACACTGAAGCTTTCTTT
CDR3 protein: CASSKQGVVNTEAFF

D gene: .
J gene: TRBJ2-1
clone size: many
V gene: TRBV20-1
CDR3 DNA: TGCAGTGCTAGAGATTCCTCCAGGATTGGGCATTATGAGCAGTTCTTC
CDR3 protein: CSARDSSRIGHYEQFF

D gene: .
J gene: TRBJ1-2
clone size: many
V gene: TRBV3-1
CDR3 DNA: TGTGCCAGCAGCCCGGACAGTCCTAACTATGGCTACACCTTC
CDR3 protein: CASSPDSPNYGYTF

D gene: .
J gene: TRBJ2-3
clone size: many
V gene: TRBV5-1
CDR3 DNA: TGCGCCAGCAGCCTAGACACGTTCACAGATACGCAGTATTTT
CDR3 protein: CASSLDTFTDTQYF

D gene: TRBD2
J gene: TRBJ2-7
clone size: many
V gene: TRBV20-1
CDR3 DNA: TGCAGTGCCCCGTTTGGCGGGAGGGCCGTCAACGAGCAGTACTTC
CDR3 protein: CSAPFGGRAVNEQYF

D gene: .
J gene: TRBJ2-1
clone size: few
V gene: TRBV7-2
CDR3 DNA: TGTGCCAGCAGCCTGACTAGTGTCCCTGAGCAGTTCTTC
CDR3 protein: CASSLTSVPEQFF

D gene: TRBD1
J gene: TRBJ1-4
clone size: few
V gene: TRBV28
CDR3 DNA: TGTGCCACATACGTCGGACAGGGGGATGAAAAACTGTTTTTT
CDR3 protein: CATYVGQGDEKLFF

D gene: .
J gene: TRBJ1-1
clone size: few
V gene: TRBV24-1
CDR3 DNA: TGTGCCACCAGTCATGACGGGAACACTGAAGCTTTCTTT
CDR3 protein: CATSHDGNTEAFF

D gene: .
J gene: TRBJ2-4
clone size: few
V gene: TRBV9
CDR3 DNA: TGTGCCAGCAGCCCCGACAGACTAGCCAAAAACATTCAGTACTTC
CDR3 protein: CASSPDRLAKNIQYF

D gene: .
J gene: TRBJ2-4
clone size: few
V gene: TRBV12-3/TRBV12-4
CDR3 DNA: TGTACCAGCAGTTTAGGCCGGACAGAGGCGAACATTCAGTACTTC
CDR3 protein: CTSSLGRTEANIQYF

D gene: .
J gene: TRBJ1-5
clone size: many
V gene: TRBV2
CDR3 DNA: TGTGCCAGCAGTGTAGACCCAAATCAGCCCCAGCATTTT
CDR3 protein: CASSVDPNQPQHF

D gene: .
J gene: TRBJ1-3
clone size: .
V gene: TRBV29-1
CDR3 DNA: TGCAGCGTTGAAAGCCGGGGGCGCGTGGGAAACACCATATATTTT
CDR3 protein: CSVESRGRVGNTIYF

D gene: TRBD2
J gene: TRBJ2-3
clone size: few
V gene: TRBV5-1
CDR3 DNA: TGCGCCAGCAGCTTGCCCCCAAATCTAATAGCGGGAGGGGGCACAGATACGCAGTATTTT
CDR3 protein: CASSLPPNLIAGGGTDTQYF

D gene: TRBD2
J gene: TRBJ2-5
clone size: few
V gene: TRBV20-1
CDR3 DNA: TGCAGTGCCCCAACGCCCAGGCGGGGGGATTGGGCCCAGTACTTC
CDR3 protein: CSAPTPRRGDWAQYF

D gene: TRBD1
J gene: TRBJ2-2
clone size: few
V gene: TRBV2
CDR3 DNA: TGTGCCAGCAGGTGGACAGGGGGGACCGGGGAGCTGTTTTTT
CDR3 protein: CASRWTGGTGELFF

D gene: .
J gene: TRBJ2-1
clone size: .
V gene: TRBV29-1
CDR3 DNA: TGCAGCGTTGAATCTGGCGGATCCTACAATGAGCAGTTCTTC
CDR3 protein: CSVESGGSYNEQFF

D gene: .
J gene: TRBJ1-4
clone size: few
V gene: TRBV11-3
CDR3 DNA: TGTGCCAGCAGCTCACACCACCTTGGGGGTGAAAAACTGTTTTTT
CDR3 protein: CASSSHHLGGEKLFF

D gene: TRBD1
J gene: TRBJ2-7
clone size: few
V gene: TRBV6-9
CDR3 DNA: TGTGCCAGCAGTTACCGCTTGGGACAGCTCTACGAGCAGTACTTC
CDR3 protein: CASSYRLGQLYEQYF

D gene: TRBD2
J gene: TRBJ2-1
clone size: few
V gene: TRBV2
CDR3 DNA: TGTGCCAGTCGGGCTAGCGGCTCCTACAATGAGCAGTCCTTC
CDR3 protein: CASRASGSYNEQSF

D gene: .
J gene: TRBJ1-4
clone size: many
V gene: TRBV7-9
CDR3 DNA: TGTGCCAGCAGTCGCGACTCGGAAAAACTGTTTTTT
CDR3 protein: CASSRDSEKLFF

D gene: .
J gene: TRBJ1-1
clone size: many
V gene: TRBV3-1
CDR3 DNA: TGTGCCAACTTGGGGATGCACACTGAAGCTTTCTTT
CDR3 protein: CANLGMHTEAFF

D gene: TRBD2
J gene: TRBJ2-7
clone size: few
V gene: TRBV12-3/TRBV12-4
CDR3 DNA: TGTGCCAGCAGTTCCATTAGCGAGGGAGGGGTCAATGAGCAGTACTTC
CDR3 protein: CASSSISEGGVNEQYF

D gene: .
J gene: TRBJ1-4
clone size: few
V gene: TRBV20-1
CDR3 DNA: TGCAGTGCTAGAGGCCTCCTCCGGGGAAGAGGTGAAAAACTGTTTTTT
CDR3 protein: CSARGLLRGRGEKLFF

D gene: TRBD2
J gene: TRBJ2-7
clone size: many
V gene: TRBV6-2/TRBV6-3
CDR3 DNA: TGTGCCAGCAGTTCCCCCCGGCGGGGGAGCTCCTACGAGCAGTACTTC
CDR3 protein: CASSSPRRGSSYEQYF

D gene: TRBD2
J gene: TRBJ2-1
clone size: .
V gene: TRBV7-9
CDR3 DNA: TGTGTCAGCAGCGCGAGGACTAGCGGGAATCCCAATGAGCAGTTCTTC
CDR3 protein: CVSSARTSGNPNEQFF

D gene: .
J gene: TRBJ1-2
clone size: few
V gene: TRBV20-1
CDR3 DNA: TGCAGTGCTAGGAGGACGGAAGACTATGGCTACACCTTC
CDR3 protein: CSARRTEDYGYTF

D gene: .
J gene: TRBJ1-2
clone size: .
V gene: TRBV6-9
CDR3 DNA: TGCGCCAGCAGTGATTCTAAAAGGGACACCACCTATGGCTACACCTTC
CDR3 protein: CASSDSKRDTTYGYTF

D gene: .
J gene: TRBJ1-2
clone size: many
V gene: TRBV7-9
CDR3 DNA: TGTGCCACCGTGGGGATAGGGGGGCACTATGGCTACACCTTC
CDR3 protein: CATVGIGGHYGYTF

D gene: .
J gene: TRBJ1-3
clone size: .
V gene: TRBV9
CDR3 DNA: TGTGCCAGCAGCACCAAGACGGTCTCTGGAAACACCATATATTTT
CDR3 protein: CASSTKTVSGNTIYF

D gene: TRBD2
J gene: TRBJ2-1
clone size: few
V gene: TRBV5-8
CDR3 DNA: TGTGCCAGCAGCTTGGGGGGACTAGCGGGAGGTAATGGTGAGCAGTTCTTC
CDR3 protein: CASSLGGLAGGNGEQFF

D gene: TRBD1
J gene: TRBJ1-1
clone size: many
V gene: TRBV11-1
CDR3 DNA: TGTGCCAGCAGCACGCAGGGGGCTTTCACTGAAGCTTTCTTT
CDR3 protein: CASSTQGAFTEAFF

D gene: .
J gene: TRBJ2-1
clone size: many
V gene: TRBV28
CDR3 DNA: TGTGCCAGCAGTCGTCCCGACTCGCTTGGAGAGCAGTTCTTC
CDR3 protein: CASSRPDSLGEQFF

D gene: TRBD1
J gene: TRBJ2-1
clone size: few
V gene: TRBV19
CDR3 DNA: TGTGCCAGTAGTATCTTCACAGGGGGCGGAGAGCAGTTCTTC
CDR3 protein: CASSIFTGGGEQFF